These T cell receptor beta chains were read from a single sample in a study of CD8 T cells in ankylosing spondylitis. TCRdb independently ran MiXCR on the 5' RACE reads; one entry per CDR3 protein. Altogether about 92,000 distinct CDR3 sequences are present, around 9.4% being singletons, with the ten largest covering roughly 5.6%. Sequencing was carried out using blood, either unsorted or a sorted T cell fraction (not recorded which). Every receptor here comes from a male donor with ankylosing spondylitis or in good health (not recorded which). The CDR3 runs from the conserved cysteine through the conserved F or W. The D gene is left open where the match is weak. Clone size is given for some rows only: seen once, a few or many times, or a class if the clone is expanded.

D gene,clone size,V gene,J gene,CDR3 protein,CDR3 DNA
TRBD1,many,TRBV7-2,TRBJ2-6,CASSLAGTAGANVLTF,TGTGCCAGCAGCTTAGCAGGGACAGCTGGGGCCAACGTCCTGACTTTC
TRBD1,many,TRBV2,TRBJ2-7,CASSARDRTYEQYF,TGTGCCAGCAGTGCCCGGGACAGGACCTACGAGCAGTACTTC
-,many,TRBV11-1,TRBJ2-5,CASSPRGHFQETQYF,TGTGCCAGCAGTCCGAGGGGCCACTTCCAAGAGACCCAGTACTTC
-,many,TRBV3-1,TRBJ2-1,CASSQGGRTNEQFF,TGTGCCAGCAGCCAAGGTGGCCGGACCAATGAGCAGTTCTTC
-,many,TRBV20-1,TRBJ2-7,CSARVGYEQYF,TGCAGTGCTAGAGTGGGCTACGAGCAGTACTTC
TRBD1,many,TRBV10-2,TRBJ2-1,CASRGGQGNNEQFF,TGCGCCAGCAGGGGGGGACAGGGGAACAATGAGCAGTTCTTC
-,many,TRBV12-2,TRBJ2-2,CASRLVHRGATTGELFF,TGTGCAAGTCGCTTAGTCCACCGGGGGGCGACCACCGGGGAGCTGTTTTTT
TRBD2,many,TRBV12-3/TRBV12-4,TRBJ2-1,CASRGLAGDGYNEQFF,TGTGCCAGCAGAGGACTAGCGGGGGATGGTTACAATGAGCAGTTCTTC
-,many,TRBV6-2/TRBV6-3,TRBJ2-2,CASSSGSFTGELFF,TGTGCCAGCAGTTCCGGGAGTTTCACCGGGGAGCTGTTTTTT
TRBD2,many,TRBV7-3,TRBJ2-2,CASGIMAGVNTGELFF,TGTGCCAGCGGGATTATGGCGGGGGTAAACACCGGGGAGCTGTTTTTT
-,many,TRBV28,TRBJ1-3,CASTLSGNTIYF,TGTGCCAGCACCCTCTCTGGAAACACCATATATTTT
TRBD1,many,TRBV18,TRBJ2-7,CASSRRDRDFSEQYF,TGTGCCAGCTCAAGGAGGGACAGGGATTTTTCCGAGCAGTACTTC
-,medium-sized,TRBV5-1,TRBJ2-1,CASSLAMFRGNEQFF,TGCGCCAGCAGCTTGGCCATGTTCCGGGGCAATGAGCAGTTCTTC
-,many,TRBV7-7,TRBJ2-3,CASSPPRGTQYF,TGTGCTAGCAGCCCTCCCCGGGGTACGCAGTATTTT
-,-,TRBV7-8,TRBJ1-5,CASSSHGPRDSRGNQPQHF,TGTGCCAGCAGCTCACACGGGCCTCGGGACTCGAGGGGCAATCAGCCCCAGCATTTT
-,many,TRBV27,TRBJ2-6,CASSLSQDNSGANVLTF,TGTGCCAGCAGTTTATCCCAGGATAACTCTGGGGCCAACGTCCTGACTTTC
-,many,TRBV25-1,TRBJ2-1,CASSESLGSYNEQFF,TGTGCCAGCAGTGAATCTTTGGGGTCCTACAATGAGCAGTTCTTC
-,many,TRBV27,TRBJ2-3,CASSHRIPSTDTQYF,TGTGCCAGCAGTCACAGGATACCTAGCACAGATACGCAGTATTTT
TRBD2,many,TRBV7-9,TRBJ2-3,CASSALPGLAVGDTQYF,TGTGCCAGCAGCGCCCTACCGGGACTAGCGGTGGGTGATACGCAGTATTTT
-,many,TRBV5-6,TRBJ2-5,CASSLNPEEGTQYF,TGTGCCAGCAGCTTGAACCCAGAGGAGGGGACCCAGTACTTC
-,-,TRBV5-1,TRBJ2-7,CASSTETGARDEQYF,TGCGCCAGCAGCACCGAGACAGGCGCTCGGGACGAGCAGTACTTC
-,many,TRBV12-3/TRBV12-4,TRBJ2-1,CASYPRGSYNEQFF,TGTGCCAGCTATCCCAGGGGATCCTACAATGAGCAGTTCTTC
TRBD1,many,TRBV5-1,TRBJ1-3,CASSLAGGHSGNTIYF,TGCGCCAGCAGCTTGGCAGGGGGCCACTCTGGAAACACCATATATTTT
-,many,TRBV5-1,TRBJ1-2,CASRPDRNYGYTF,TGCGCCAGCAGACCCGACAGGAACTATGGCTACACCTTC
TRBD1,many,TRBV29-1,TRBJ2-2,CSVEDLFGQANTGELFF,TGCAGCGTTGAAGACCTCTTCGGACAGGCGAACACCGGGGAGCTGTTTTTT
-,many,TRBV29-1,TRBJ2-1,CSVEQSGSYNEQFF,TGCAGCGTTGAACAGTCCGGCTCCTACAATGAGCAGTTCTTC
TRBD1,many,TRBV20-1,TRBJ1-1,CSARGEGARRNTEAFF,TGCAGTGCTAGAGGAGAGGGGGCGAGAAGGAACACTGAAGCTTTCTTT
TRBD1,-,TRBV12-3/TRBV12-4,TRBJ1-2,CASSTGVGSYGYTF,TGTGCCAGCAGTACAGGGGTCGGTTCCTATGGCTACACCTTC
TRBD1,many,TRBV29-1,TRBJ2-7,CSVEEGTGAGYEQYF,TGCAGCGTTGAAGAAGGGACAGGGGCAGGGTACGAGCAGTACTTC
TRBD2,many,TRBV9,TRBJ2-3,CASRPSGGTDTQYF,TGTGCCAGCAGGCCTAGCGGGGGGACAGATACGCAGTATTTT
-,-,TRBV5-1,TRBJ2-7,CASSRDGSSAYEQYF,TGCGCCAGCAGCCGGGATGGGAGTTCCGCCTACGAGCAGTACTTC
-,many,TRBV7-8,TRBJ2-7,CASSPRTDSGTYEQYF,TGTGCCAGCAGCCCCCGGACAGATTCGGGAACCTACGAGCAGTACTTC
-,many,TRBV5-5,TRBJ1-5,CASSLYHTSNQPQHF,TGTGCCAGCAGCTTGTATCACACGAGCAATCAGCCCCAGCATTTT
-,many,TRBV5-1,TRBJ2-3,CASSLELADTQYF,TGCGCCAGCAGCTTGGAACTAGCAGATACGCAGTATTTT
TRBD1,-,TRBV6-1,TRBJ1-1,CASKGTGGTEAFF,TGTGCCAGCAAAGGGACAGGCGGCACTGAAGCTTTCTTT
TRBD1,many,TRBV7-9,TRBJ2-7,CASSSGQAGYEQYF,TGTGCCAGCAGCTCGGGACAGGCCGGCTACGAGCAGTACTTC
TRBD1,many,TRBV29-1,TRBJ2-1,CSVVDRGSNNEQFF,TGCAGCGTTGTGGACAGGGGGAGCAACAATGAGCAGTTCTTC
TRBD2,few,TRBV7-2,TRBJ2-3,CASSSKRGGSDTQYF,TGTGCCAGCAGTTCAAAGCGGGGGGGGTCAGATACGCAGTATTTT
TRBD1,-,TRBV5-1,TRBJ1-4,CASSLTGQLNEKLFF,TGCGCCAGCAGCTTAACGGGACAGCTTAATGAAAAACTGTTTTTT
TRBD2,many,TRBV5-6,TRBJ2-3,CASSPPGTRVTDTQYF,TGTGCCAGCAGCCCACCGGGGACTAGGGTCACAGATACGCAGTATTTT
TRBD2,many,TRBV20-1,TRBJ2-1,CSARGRGRPYNEQFF,TGCAGTGCTAGAGGGCGGGGGAGGCCCTACAATGAGCAGTTCTTC
TRBD1,many,TRBV5-6,TRBJ1-2,CASSLGQGFYGYTF,TGTGCCAGCAGCCTGGGACAGGGCTTCTATGGCTACACCTTC
TRBD1,many,TRBV27,TRBJ2-5,CASSPQGQDSQYF,TGTGCCAGCAGTCCACAGGGGCAAGATTCCCAGTACTTC
-,-,TRBV4-2,TRBJ1-4,CASSPRQYNEKLFF,TGTGCCAGCAGCCCACGACAGTATAATGAAAAACTGTTTTTT
TRBD2,many,TRBV11-2,TRBJ2-2,CASSFGLAGGSSDGGELFF,TGTGCCAGCAGCTTTGGACTAGCGGGGGGTAGCTCAGATGGCGGGGAGCTGTTTTTT
TRBD1,many,TRBV5-1,TRBJ2-7,CASSKGTDYEQYF,TGCGCCAGCAGCAAAGGGACAGACTACGAGCAGTACTTC
-,many,TRBV20-1,TRBJ1-5,CSARANQPQHF,TGCAGTGCTAGGGCCAATCAGCCCCAGCATTTT
-,many,TRBV27,TRBJ2-7,CASSHGQSSYEQYF,TGTGCCAGCAGTCACGGACAGAGCTCCTACGAGCAGTACTTC
TRBD2,-,TRBV7-2,TRBJ2-5,CASSLVGGTSGETQYF,TGTGCCAGCAGCTTAGTTGGCGGGACTAGCGGAGAGACCCAGTACTTC
-,many,TRBV24-1,TRBJ2-7,CATSDTGLSYEQYF,TGTGCCACCAGTGACACCGGGCTATCCTACGAGCAGTACTTC
-,many,TRBV10-3,TRBJ2-1,CAISGGDRGTYNEQFF,TGTGCCATCAGTGGGGGGGACAGAGGGACCTACAATGAGCAGTTCTTC
TRBD1,-,TRBV20-1,TRBJ2-7,CSARDTGAPSDEQYF,TGCAGTGCTAGAGACACAGGGGCTCCCTCGGACGAGCAGTACTTC
-,many,TRBV3-1,TRBJ2-7,CASSQGQGYTDEQYF,TGTGCCAGCAGCCAAGGCCAGGGTTATACCGACGAGCAGTACTTC
TRBD1,many,TRBV7-2,TRBJ2-3,CASSLGFRGRYTDTQYF,TGTGCCAGCAGCCTAGGGTTTAGGGGGCGATACACAGATACGCAGTATTTT
-,many,TRBV5-1,TRBJ2-1,CASSPWDLYNEQFF,TGCGCCAGCAGCCCCTGGGACCTATACAATGAGCAGTTCTTC
-,many,TRBV27,TRBJ2-2,CASSYWQTVGTGELFF,TGTGCCAGCAGTTATTGGCAGACCGTCGGTACCGGGGAGCTGTTTTTT
-,many,TRBV5-1,TRBJ2-7,CASSLESYEQYF,TGCGCCAGCAGCTTGGAGTCCTACGAGCAGTACTTC
-,many,TRBV20-1,TRBJ2-5,CSASRGTYQETQYF,TGCAGTGCTAGTAGGGGCACCTACCAAGAGACCCAGTACTTC
TRBD2,many,TRBV20-1,TRBJ2-3,CSALAGTTSTDTQYF,TGCAGTGCTCTAGCGGGGACTACTAGCACAGATACGCAGTATTTT
-,many,TRBV5-1,TRBJ2-7,CASSLQRSREQYF,TGCGCCAGCAGCTTGCAGCGATCCAGGGAGCAGTACTTC